Listed here are 3 T cell receptor beta chains from one sample, sequenced in a study of CD8 T cells in Susac syndrome. RNA in amounts of roughly 0.45 to 1 ug was reverse transcribed with random hexamers. TCRdb itself ran the immunoSEQ multiplex PCR reads through MiXCR, one entry per CDR3 protein. The sample lists roughly 130,000 distinct CDR3 sequences, approximately 94% seen once, with approximately 0.12% in the top ten. The sequencing sample was made of CD4+ T cells from PBMCs. Receptors originate from a human donor with multiple sclerosis.

This chain joins TRBV29-1 and TRBJ2-2, with TRBD1 matching 10 bases. This CDR3 is 15 amino acids long. Germline assignment: CDR1 SQVTM and CDR2 ANQGSEA. V lost 6 bases to trimming and J lost 1 base; unmatched junction nucleotides: 5. This chain's CDR3 is CSVGQGRLNTGELFF. CDR3 in DNA: TGCAGCGTGGGACAGGGGCGCCTGAACACCGGGGAGCTGTTTTTT.

The rearrangement joins TRBV27 to TRBJ1-1; TRBD1 is a possible D gene (6 bases). V lost 5 bases and J lost 0, with 13 bases in between. Germline CDR1 reads MNHEY; CDR2 reads SMNVEV (reference sequence). There are 15 residues in the CDR3. The CDR3 nucleotides are TGTGCCAGCAGTGCGGGACAAGAAATGAACACTGAAGCTTTCTTT. It yields the protein CASSAGQEMNTEAFF.

The rearrangement uses TRBV12-3 or TRBV12-4 and TRBJ2-7; no clear D. The CDR3 is 13 residues long. Trimming left V 1 base short and J 4 bases short, with 8 bases between. Here the CDR3 DNA reads TGTGCCAGCAGTTTAGGGCAGCTATACGAGCAGTACTTC. Its translation is CASSLGQLYEQYF.